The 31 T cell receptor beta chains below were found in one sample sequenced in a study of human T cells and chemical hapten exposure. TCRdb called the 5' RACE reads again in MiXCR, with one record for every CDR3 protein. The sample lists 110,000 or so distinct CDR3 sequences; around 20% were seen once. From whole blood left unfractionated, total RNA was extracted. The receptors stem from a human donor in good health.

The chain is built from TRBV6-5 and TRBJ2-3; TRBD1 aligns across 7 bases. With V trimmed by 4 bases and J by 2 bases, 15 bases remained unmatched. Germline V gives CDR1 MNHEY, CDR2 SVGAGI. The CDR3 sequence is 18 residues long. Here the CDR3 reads CASSSLIMSGGFTDTQYF. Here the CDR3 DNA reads TGTGCCAGCAGTTCCCTTATAATGTCAGGGGGATTCACAGATACGCAGTATTTT.

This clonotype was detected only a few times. CDR3 nucleotide sequence: TGCAGCGTTGATGGGGGTAGTGCAGGGCGCACAGATACGCAGTATTTT. Translation: CSVDGGSAGRTDTQYF. The chain combines TRBV29-1 with TRBJ2-3, with D perhaps TRBD1 or TRBD2 (5 bases each). The V end lost 3 bases, the J end lost 1 base, and 17 bases lay between the germline ends. CDR3 length equals 16 residues. Germline V gives CDR1 SQVTM, CDR2 ANQGSEA.

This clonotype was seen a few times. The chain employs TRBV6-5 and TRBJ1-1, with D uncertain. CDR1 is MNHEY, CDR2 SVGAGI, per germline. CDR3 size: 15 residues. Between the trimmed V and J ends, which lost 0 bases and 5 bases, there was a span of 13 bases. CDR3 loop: CASSYSSTGRTEAFF. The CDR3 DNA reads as TGTGCCAGCAGTTACTCGTCCACCGGGCGGACTGAAGCTTTCTTT.

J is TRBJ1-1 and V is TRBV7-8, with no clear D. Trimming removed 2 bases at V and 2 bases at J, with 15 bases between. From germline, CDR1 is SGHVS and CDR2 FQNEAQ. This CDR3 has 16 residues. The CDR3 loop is CASSLTQVRGNTEAFF. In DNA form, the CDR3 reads TGTGCCAGCAGCTTAACCCAGGTCCGTGGAAACACTGAAGCTTTCTTT.

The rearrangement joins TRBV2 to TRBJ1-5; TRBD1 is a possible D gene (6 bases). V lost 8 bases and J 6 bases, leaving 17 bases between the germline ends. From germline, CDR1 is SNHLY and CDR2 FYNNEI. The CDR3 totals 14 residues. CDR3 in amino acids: CASSKGGGGQPQHF. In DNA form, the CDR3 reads TGTGCCAGCTCAAAGGGGGGGGGCGGTCAGCCCCAGCATTTT.

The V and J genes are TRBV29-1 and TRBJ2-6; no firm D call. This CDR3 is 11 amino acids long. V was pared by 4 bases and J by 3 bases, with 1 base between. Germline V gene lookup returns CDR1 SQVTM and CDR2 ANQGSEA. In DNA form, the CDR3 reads TGCAGCGTTGGTGGGGCCAACGTCCTGACTTTC. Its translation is CSVGGANVLTF. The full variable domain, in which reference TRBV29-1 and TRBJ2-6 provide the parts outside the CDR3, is SAVISQKPSRDICQRGTSLTIQCQVDSQVTMMFWYRQQPGQSLTLIATANQGSEATYESGFVIDKFPISRPNLTFSTLTVSNMSPEDSSIYLCSVGGANVLTFGAGSRLTVL.

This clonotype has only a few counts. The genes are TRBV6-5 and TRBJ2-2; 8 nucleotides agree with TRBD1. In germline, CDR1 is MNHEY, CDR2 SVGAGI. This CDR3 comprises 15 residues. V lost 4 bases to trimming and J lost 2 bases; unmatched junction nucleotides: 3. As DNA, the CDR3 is TGTGCCAGCAGTTCTGACAGGGGAAACACCGGGGAGCTGTTTTTT. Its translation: CASSSDRGNTGELFF.

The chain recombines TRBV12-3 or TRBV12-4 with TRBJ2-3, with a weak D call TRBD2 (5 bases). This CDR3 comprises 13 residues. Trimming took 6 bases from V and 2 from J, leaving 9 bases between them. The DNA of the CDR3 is TGTGCCAGCAGCGAGCGGATCACAGATACGCAGTATTTT. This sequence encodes CASSERITDTQYF.

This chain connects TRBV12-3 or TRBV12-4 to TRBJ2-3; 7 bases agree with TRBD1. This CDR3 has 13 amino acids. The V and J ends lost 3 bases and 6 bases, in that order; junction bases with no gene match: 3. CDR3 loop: CASSFTGVDTQYF. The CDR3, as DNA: TGTGCCAGCAGTTTCACAGGGGTCGATACGCAGTATTTT.

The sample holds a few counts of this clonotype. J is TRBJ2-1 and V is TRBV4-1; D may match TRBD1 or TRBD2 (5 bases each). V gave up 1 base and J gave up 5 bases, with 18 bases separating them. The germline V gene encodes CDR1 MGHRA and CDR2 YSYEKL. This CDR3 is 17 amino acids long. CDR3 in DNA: TGCGCCAGCAGCCAAGCGCTCCGGGACCCTGTCCACAATGAGCAGTTCTTC. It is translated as CASSQALRDPVHNEQFF.

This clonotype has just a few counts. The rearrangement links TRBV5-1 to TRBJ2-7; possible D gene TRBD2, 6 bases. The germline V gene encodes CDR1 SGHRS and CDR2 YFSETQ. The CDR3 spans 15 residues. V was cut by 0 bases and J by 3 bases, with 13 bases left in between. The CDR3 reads CASSLARRGDYEQYF. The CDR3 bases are TGCGCCAGCAGCTTGGCTCGGAGGGGAGACTACGAGCAGTACTTC.

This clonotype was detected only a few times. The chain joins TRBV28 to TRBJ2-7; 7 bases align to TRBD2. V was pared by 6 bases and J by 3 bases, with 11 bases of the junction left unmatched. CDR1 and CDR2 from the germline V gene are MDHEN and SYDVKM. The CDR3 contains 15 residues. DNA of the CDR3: TGTGCCAGCAGCAGAACCCAGCGGGGTTACTACGAGCAGTACTTC. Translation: CASSRTQRGYYEQYF.

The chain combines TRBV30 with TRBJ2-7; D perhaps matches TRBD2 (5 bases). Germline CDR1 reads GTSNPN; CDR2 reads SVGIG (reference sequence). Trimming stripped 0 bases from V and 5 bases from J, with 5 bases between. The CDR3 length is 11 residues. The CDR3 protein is CAWSVGDEQYF. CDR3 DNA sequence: TGTGCCTGGAGTGTCGGGGACGAGCAGTACTTC. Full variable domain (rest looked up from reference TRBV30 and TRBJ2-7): SQTIHQWPATLVQPVGSPLSLECTVEGTSNPNLYWYRQAAGRGLQLLFYSVGIGQISSEVPQNLSASRPQDRQFILSSKKLLLSDSGFYLCAWSVGDEQYFGPGTRLTVT.

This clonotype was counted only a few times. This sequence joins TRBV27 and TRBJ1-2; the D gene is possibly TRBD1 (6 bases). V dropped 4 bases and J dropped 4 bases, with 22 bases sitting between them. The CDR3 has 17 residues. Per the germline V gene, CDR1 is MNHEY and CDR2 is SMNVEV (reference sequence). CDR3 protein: CASSSPGHRPGSYGYTF. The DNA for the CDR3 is TGTGCCAGCAGTTCCCCGGGACACAGACCCGGTTCCTATGGCTACACCTTC.

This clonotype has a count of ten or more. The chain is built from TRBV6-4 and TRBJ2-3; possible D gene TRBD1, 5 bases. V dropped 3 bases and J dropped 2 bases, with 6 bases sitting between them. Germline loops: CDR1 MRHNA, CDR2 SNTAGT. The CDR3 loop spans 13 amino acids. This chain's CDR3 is CASSEQATDTQYF. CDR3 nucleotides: TGTGCCAGCAGTGAACAGGCCACAGATACGCAGTATTTT.

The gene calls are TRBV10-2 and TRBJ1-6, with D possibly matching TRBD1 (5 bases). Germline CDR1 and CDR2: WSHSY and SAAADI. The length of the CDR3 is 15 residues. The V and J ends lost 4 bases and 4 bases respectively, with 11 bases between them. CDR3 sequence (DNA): TGCGCCAGCAGTGCAGGGACTGAATATAATTCACCCCTCCACTTT. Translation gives CASSAGTEYNSPLHF.

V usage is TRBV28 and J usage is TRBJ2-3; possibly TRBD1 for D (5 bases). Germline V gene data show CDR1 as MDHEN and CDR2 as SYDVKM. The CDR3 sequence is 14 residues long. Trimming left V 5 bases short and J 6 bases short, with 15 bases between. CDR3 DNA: TGTGCCAGCAGTCCGCCCTTGACAGCTGATACGCAGTATTTT. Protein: CASSPPLTADTQYF.

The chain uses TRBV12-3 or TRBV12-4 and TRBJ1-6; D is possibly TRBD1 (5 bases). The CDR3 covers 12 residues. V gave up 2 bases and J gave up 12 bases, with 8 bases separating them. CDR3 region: CASSLSGEPLHF. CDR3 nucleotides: TGTGCCAGCAGTTTATCGGGGGAACCCCTCCACTTT.

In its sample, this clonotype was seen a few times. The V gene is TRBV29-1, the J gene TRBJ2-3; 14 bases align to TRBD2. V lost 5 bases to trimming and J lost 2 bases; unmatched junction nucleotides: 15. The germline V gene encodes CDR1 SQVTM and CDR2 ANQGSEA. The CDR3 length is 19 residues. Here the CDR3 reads CSVPRIGGLAGVNTDTQYF. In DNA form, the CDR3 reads TGCAGCGTTCCTAGAATAGGGGGACTAGCGGGAGTGAACACAGATACGCAGTATTTT.

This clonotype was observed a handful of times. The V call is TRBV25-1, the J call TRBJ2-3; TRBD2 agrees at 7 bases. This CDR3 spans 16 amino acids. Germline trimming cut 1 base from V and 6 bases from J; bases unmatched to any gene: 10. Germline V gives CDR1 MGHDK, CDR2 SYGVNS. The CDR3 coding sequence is TGTGCCAGCAGTGAATGGGAGGGAGGGCCAGGGGATACGCAGTATTTT. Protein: CASSEWEGGPGDTQYF.

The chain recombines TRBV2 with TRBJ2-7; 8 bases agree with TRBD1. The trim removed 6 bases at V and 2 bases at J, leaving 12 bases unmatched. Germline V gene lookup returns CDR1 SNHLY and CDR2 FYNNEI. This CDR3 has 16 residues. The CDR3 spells CASRIGQGSIAYEQYF. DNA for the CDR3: TGTGCCAGCAGGATAGGACAGGGTTCCATAGCCTACGAGCAGTACTTC.

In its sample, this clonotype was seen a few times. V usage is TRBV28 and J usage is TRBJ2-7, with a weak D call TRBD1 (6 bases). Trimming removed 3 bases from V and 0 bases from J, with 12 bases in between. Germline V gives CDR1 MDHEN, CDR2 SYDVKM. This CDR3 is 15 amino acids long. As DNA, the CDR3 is TGTGCCAGCAGTTTGATGGCAGGGGTCTCCTACGAGCAGTACTTC. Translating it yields CASSLMAGVSYEQYF.

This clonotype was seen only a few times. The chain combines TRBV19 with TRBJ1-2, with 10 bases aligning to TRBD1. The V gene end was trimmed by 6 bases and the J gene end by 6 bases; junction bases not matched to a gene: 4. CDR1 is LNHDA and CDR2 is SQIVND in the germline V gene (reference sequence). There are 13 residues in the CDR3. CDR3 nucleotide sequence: TGTGCCAGTAGGACAGGGGGCTTCCATGGCTACACCTTC. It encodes CASRTGGFHGYTF.

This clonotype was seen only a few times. CDR3 coding DNA: TGTGCCAGCAGCTTAACGGGACAGGGGAGGGGAGCCTATGGCTACACCTTC. Translated: CASSLTGQGRGAYGYTF. The chain joins TRBV11-2 to TRBJ1-2; 10 bases are shared with TRBD1. Trimming removed 2 bases from V and 4 bases from J; junction bases left unmatched: 10. The CDR3 has 17 amino acids. From germline, CDR1 is SGHAT and CDR2 FQNNGV.

The CDR3 DNA follows: TGCAGCGTTGGGGAGGGACCCTCAGATACGCAGTATTTT. It translates to CSVGEGPSDTQYF. The chain combines TRBV29-1 with TRBJ2-3, with 7 positions matching TRBD2. The CDR3 is 13 amino acids. Trimming cost V 4 bases and J 4 bases; bases outside gene matches: 5. CDR1 and CDR2 from the germline V gene are SQVTM and ANQGSEA.

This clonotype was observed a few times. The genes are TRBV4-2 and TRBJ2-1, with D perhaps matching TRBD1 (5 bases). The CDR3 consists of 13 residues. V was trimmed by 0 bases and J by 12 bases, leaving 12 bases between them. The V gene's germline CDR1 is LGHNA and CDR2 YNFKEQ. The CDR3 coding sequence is TGTGCCAGCAGCCAAGAGAGATTGGGGCTGCAGTTCTTC. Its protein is CASSQERLGLQFF.

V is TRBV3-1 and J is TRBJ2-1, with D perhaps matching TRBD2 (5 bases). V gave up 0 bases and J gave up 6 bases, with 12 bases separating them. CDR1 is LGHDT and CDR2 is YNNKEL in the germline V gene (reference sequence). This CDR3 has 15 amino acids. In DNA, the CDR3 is TGTGCCAGCAGCCAAGATCACGCAGCGGTCAATGAGCAGTTCTTC. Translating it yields CASSQDHAAVNEQFF.

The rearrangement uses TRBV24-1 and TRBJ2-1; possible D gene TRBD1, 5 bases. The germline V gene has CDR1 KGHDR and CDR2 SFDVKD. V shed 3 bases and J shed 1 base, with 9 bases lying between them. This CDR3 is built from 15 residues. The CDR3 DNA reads TGTGCCACCAGTGATAGGGGTCCTTCCTACAATGAGCAGTTCTTC. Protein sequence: CATSDRGPSYNEQFF.

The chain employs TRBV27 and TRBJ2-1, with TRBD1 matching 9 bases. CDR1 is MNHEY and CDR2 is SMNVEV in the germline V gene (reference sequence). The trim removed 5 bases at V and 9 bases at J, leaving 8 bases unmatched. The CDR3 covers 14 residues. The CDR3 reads CASSLWTGASEQFF. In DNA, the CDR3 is TGTGCCAGCAGTCTATGGACAGGGGCAAGTGAGCAGTTCTTC.

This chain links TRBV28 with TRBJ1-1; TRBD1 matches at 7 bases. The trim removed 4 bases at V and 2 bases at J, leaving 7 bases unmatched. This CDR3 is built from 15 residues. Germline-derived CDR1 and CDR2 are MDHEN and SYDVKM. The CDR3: CASSSTGPLNTEAFF. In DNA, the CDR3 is TGTGCCAGCAGTTCGACAGGGCCGTTAAACACTGAAGCTTTCTTT.

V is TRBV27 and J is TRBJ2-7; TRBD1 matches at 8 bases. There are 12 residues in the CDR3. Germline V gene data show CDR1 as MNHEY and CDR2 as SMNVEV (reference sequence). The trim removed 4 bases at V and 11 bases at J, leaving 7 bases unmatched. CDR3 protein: CASSSPGQVEYF. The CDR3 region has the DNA TGTGCCAGCAGTTCCCCGGGACAGGTGGAGTACTTC.